This T cell receptor beta chain came from a study of Graves' ophthalmopathy and Graves' hyperthyroidism. This CDR3 comprises 16 residues. CDR1 and CDR2 (germline): SNHLY, FYNNEI. V dropped 9 bases and J dropped 0; count of bases not matched to a gene: 8. The table lists this clonotype with a few counts. RNA transcripts were the template, and TCR beta CDR3 regions were amplified from them. The library came from an HTBI-primed first-round RT-PCR and a second-round multiplex PCR. A single record per CDR3 protein comes from TCRdb applying MiXCR to the multiplex PCR reads. Of over a million distinct CDR3 sequences listed, less than 45% are singletons.

Source material: peripheral blood or thyroid tissue (not recorded which). The rearrangement joins TRBV2 to TRBJ2-2; 9 positions agree with TRBD2. The sequence came from an adult man with Graves' hyperthyroidism. The CDR3 nucleotides read TGTGCCAGGGGGGACCTAGCGGGGACGAACACCGGGGAGCTGTTTTTT. It codes for CARGDLAGTNTGELFF.